This TCR beta chain was captured in a study of patients and donors after allogeneic stem cell transplantation. Each CDR3 protein is one row after TCRdb ran MiXCR on the RT-PCR reads. The sample carries roughly 880,000 distinct CDR3 sequences, more than 15% recorded once. Trimming took off 5 bases at V and 5 bases at J, with 7 bases between the two ends. The CDR3 loop spans 11 amino acids. CDR1 and CDR2 (germline): LNHDA, SQIVND (reference sequence). This chain joins TRBV19 and TRBJ2-7; D gene ambiguous. What was sequenced was blood, either unsorted or a sorted T cell fraction (not recorded which). This clonotype was sampled from a human donor who was either an allogeneic HSCT recipient or a stem cell or donor lymphocyte infusion donor (not recorded which). It is not recorded whose cells these are; they may come from a transplant donor. CDR3 protein: CASSWGNEQYF. CDR3 sequence (DNA): TGTGCCAGTAGTTGGGGTAACGAGCAGTACTTC.